A selection of T cell receptor beta chains follows, all from one sample in a study of T cells in Graves' hyperthyroidism and ophthalmopathy. MiXCR, applied by TCRdb to the multiplex PCR reads, yields one record per CDR3 protein. The profile shows approximately 420,000 distinct CDR3 sequences, about 15% of them singletons. Specimen: blood. The origin of the receptors is a woman in her twenties or thirties with Graves' hyperthyroidism. CDR3s include the opening cysteine and the closing phenylalanine or tryptophan. The order of the fields is J gene, V gene, CDR3 protein.

>TRBJ2-5|TRBV6-1
CASSRGRNQYF
>TRBJ2-5|TRBV7-9
CASSPQDRGRETQYF
>TRBJ2-1|TRBV28
CASRTSGSGNEQFF
>TRBJ2-5|TRBV7-9
CASSLNRETQYF
>TRBJ2-7|TRBV4-2
CASSLTPTSGSSGEQYF
>TRBJ2-7|TRBV15
CATSRDLLDTLGQYF
>TRBJ2-4|TRBV7-9
CASSAGAKNIQYF
>TRBJ2-7|TRBV20-1
CSARDSRRTGGREQYF
>TRBJ2-7|TRBV12-3/TRBV12-4
CASSSGTPREQYF
>TRBJ2-7|TRBV18
CASSPGSHEQYF
>TRBJ2-1|TRBV6-2/TRBV6-3
CASSSPLAGGDNEQFF
>TRBJ1-6|TRBV20-1
CSARGESYNSPLHF
>TRBJ2-1|TRBV5-1
CATPIGRGDHNEQFF
>TRBJ2-5|TRBV28
CASTTSVAGGVETQYF
>TRBJ2-3|TRBV20-1
CSANGLAGRSTDTQYF
>TRBJ1-1|TRBV28
CASGEANTEAFF
>TRBJ2-5|TRBV9
CASSVSSGSPETQYF
>TRBJ2-1|TRBV20-1
CSALPTAGGDEQFF
>TRBJ2-7|TRBV20-1
CSTRTGSFGYEQYF
>TRBJ2-2|TRBV11-2
CASSTRQGPGELFF
>TRBJ1-5|TRBV24-1
CATQGYSNQPQHF
>TRBJ2-3|TRBV3-1
CASSPIPSGSVTDTQYF
>TRBJ2-7|TRBV6-1
CASGRAVVWDEQYF
>TRBJ1-5|TRBV20-1
CSAGTGDSTMTQHF
>TRBJ2-1|TRBV7-2
CASSLGTGSQGDEQFF
>TRBJ2-1|TRBV11-2
CASSLAGLANNEQFF
>TRBJ2-1|TRBV7-2
CASSLRGSGTVGEQFF
>TRBJ2-2|TRBV24-1
CATSDSGTVAELFF
>TRBJ2-1|TRBV6-1
CASSPGDRNEQFF
>TRBJ2-5|TRBV7-2
CASSPPSGSEQETQYF
>TRBJ1-2|TRBV20-1
CSAPFRGNWGYTF
>TRBJ2-1|TRBV20-1
CSARDIGVNEQFF
>TRBJ2-3|TRBV24-1
CATSHRGADTQYF
>TRBJ1-2|TRBV20-1
CSARGTGGSGYTF
>TRBJ1-3|TRBV12-3/TRBV12-4
CASSQGSGNTIYF
>TRBJ2-1|TRBV5-1
CASSVTAIYNEQFF
>TRBJ1-1|TRBV7-9
CASDLQENTEAFF
>TRBJ2-2|TRBV7-3
CASSLGASGNTGELFF
>TRBJ1-5|TRBV18
CASSPPNQPQHF
>TRBJ2-1|TRBV5-1
CASRYRSERGSYNEQFF
>TRBJ1-2|TRBV25-1
CASSDTYEGQGYGYTF
>TRBJ1-1|TRBV2
CASSRERQGGAGMAFF
>TRBJ2-7|TRBV7-9
CASSNSGRASYEQYF